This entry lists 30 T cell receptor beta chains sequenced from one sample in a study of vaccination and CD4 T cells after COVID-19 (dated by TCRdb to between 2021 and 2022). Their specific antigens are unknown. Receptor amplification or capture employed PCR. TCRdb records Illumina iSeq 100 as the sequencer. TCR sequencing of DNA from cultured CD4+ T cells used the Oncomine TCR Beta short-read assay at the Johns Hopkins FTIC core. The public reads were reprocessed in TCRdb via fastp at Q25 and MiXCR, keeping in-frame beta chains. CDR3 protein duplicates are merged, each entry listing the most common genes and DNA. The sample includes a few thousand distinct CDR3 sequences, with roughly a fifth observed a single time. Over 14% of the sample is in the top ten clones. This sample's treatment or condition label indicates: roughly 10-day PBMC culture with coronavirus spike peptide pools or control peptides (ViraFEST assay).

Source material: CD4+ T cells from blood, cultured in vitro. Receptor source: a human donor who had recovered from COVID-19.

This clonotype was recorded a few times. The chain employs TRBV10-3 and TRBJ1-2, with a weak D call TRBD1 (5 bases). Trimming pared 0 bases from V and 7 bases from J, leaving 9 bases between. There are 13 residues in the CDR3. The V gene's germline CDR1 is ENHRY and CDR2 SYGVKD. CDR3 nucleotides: TGTGCCATCAGTGAGTCAGGGCAGGGTGGCTACACCTTC. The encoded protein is CAISESGQGGYTF.

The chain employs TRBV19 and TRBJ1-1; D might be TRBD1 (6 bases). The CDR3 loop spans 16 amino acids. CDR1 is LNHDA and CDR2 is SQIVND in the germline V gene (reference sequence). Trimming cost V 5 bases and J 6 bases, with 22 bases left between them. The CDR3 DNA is TGTGCCAGTAGTGCCCGGGGCCGGGGGGCGATCGCTGAAGCTTTCTTT. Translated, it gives CASSARGRGAIAEAFF.

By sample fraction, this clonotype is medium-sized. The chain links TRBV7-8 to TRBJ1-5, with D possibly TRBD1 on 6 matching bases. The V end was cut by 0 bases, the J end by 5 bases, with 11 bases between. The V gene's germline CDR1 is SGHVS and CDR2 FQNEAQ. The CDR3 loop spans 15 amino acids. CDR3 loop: CASSLALDRYQPQHF. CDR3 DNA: TGTGCCAGCAGCTTAGCCTTGGACAGATATCAGCCCCAGCATTTT. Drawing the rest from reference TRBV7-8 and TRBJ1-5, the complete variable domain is GAGVSQSPRYKVAKRGQDVALRCDPISGHVSLFWYQQALGQGPEFLTYFQNEAQLDKSGLPSDRFFAERPEGSVSTLKIQRTQQEDSAVYLCASSLALDRYQPQHFGDGTRLSIL.

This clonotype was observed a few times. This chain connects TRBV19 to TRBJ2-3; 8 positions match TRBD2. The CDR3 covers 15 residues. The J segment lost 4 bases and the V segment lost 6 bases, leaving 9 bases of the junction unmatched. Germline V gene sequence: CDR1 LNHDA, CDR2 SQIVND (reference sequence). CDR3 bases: TGTGCCAGTAGCTCCGGACTAGCCGGAGCAGATACGCAGTATTTT. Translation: CASSSGLAGADTQYF. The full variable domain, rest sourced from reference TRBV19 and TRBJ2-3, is DGGITQSPKYLFRKEGQNVTLSCEQNLNHDAMYWYRQDPGQGLRLIYYSQIVNDFQKGDIAEGYSVSREKKESFPLTVTSAQKNPTAFYLCASSSGLAGADTQYFGPGTRLTVL.

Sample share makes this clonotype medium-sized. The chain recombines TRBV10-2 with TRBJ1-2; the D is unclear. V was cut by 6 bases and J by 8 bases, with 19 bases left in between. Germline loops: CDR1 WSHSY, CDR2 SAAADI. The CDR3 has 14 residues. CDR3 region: CASSSPPGEHGYTF. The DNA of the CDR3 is TGCGCCAGCAGCTCCCCCCCGGGAGAGCACGGCTACACCTTC.

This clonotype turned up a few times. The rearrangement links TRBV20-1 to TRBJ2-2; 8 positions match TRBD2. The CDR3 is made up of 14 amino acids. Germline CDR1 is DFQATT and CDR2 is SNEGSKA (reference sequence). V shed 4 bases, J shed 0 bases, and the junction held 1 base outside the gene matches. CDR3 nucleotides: TGCAGTGCTACGGGGGGGGCGAACACCGGGGAGCTGTTTTTT. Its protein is CSATGGANTGELFF.

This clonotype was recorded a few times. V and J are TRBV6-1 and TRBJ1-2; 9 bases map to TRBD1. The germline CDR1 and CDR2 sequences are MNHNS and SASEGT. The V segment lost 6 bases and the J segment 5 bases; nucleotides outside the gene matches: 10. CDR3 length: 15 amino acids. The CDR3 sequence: CASRRQGDLRYGYTF. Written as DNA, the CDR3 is TGTGCCAGCAGGCGACAGGGGGACCTTCGGTATGGCTACACCTTC.

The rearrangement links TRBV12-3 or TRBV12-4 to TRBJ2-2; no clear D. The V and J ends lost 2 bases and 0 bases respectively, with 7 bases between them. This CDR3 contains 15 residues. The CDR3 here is CASSLSAPNTGELFF. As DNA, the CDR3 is TGTGCCAGCAGTTTAAGCGCTCCGAACACCGGGGAGCTGTTTTTT.

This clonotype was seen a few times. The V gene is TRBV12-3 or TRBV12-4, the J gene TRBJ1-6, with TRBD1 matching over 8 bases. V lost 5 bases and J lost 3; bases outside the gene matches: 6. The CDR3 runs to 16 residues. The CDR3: CASSPPGQGYNSPLHF. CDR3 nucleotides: TGTGCCAGCAGTCCCCCCGGACAGGGCTATAATTCACCCCTCCACTTT.

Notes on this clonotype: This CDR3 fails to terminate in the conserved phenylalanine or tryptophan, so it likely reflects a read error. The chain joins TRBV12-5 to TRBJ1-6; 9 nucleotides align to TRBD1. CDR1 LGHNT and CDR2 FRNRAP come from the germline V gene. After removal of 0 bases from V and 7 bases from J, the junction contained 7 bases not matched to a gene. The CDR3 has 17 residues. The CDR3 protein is CASGLVIGDRENSPLHL. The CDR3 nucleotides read TGTGCTAGTGGTTTGGTAATTGGGGACAGGGAAAATTCACCCCTCCACCTT.

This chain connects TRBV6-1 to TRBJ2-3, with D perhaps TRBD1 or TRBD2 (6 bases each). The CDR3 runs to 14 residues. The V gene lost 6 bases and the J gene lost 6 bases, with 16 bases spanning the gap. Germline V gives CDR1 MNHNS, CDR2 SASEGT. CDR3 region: CASSHRRGPDTQYF. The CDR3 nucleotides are TGTGCCAGCAGCCACAGACGGGGGCCGGATACGCAGTATTTT.

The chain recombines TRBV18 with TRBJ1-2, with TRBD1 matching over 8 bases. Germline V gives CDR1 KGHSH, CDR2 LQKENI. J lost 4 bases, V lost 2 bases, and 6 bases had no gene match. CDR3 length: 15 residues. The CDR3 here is CASSPVGQEGYGYTF. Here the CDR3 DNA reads TGTGCCAGCTCACCAGTGGGACAGGAGGGCTATGGCTACACCTTC.

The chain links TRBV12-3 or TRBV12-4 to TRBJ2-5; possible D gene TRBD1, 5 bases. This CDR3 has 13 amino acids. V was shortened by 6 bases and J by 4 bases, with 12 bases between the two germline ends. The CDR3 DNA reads TGTGCCAGCAGCTTCGACAGACCAGAGACCCAGTACTTC. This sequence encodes CASSFDRPETQYF.

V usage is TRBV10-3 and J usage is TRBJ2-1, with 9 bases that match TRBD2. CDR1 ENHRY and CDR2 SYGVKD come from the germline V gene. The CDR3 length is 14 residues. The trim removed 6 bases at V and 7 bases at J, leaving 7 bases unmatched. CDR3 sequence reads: CAIRPAGGRNEQFF. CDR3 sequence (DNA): TGTGCCATCAGACCAGCGGGGGGTAGGAATGAGCAGTTCTTC.

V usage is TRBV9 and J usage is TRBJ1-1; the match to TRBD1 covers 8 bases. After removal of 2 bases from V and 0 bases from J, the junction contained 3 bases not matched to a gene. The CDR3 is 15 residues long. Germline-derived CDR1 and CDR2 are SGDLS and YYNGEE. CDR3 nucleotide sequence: TGTGCCAGCAGCGTCCAGACAGGGGTGAACACTGAAGCTTTCTTT. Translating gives CASSVQTGVNTEAFF. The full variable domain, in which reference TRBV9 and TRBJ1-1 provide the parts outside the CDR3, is DSGVTQTPKHLITATGQRVTLRCSPRSGDLSVYWYQQSLDQGLQFLIQYYNGEERAKGNILERFSAQQFPDLHSELNLSSLELGDSALYFCASSVQTGVNTEAFFGQGTRLTVV.

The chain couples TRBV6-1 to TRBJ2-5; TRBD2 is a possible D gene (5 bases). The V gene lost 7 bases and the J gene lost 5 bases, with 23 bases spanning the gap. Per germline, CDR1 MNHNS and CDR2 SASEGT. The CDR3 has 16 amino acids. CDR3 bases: TGTGCCAGCAAGAGTTCTCGCAGCGGAAAAGGGGAGACCCAGTACTTC. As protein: CASKSSRSGKGETQYF.

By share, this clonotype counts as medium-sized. The CDR3 DNA reads TGTGCCAGCAGTCTCAGACCGCCCCTCACCTTC. Protein product: CASSLRPPLTF. The chain carries TRBV12-3 or TRBV12-4 and TRBJ1-2; no firm D call. The length of the CDR3 is 11 residues. The V end was cut by 5 bases, the J end by 13 bases, with 14 bases between.

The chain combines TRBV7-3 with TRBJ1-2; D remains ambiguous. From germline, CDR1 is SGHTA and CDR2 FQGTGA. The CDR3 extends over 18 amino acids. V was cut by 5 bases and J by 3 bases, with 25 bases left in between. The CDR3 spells CASSPRKPGSGGDYGYTF. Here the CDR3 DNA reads TGTGCCAGCAGCCCAAGAAAACCGGGGTCTGGTGGGGACTATGGCTACACCTTC.

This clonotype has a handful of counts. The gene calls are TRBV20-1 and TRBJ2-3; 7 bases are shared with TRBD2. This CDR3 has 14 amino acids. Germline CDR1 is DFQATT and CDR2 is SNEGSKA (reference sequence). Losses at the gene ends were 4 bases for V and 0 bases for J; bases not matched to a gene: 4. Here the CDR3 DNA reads TGCAGTGCTACAAAAGCGGGGAGCACAGATACGCAGTATTTT. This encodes CSATKAGSTDTQYF.

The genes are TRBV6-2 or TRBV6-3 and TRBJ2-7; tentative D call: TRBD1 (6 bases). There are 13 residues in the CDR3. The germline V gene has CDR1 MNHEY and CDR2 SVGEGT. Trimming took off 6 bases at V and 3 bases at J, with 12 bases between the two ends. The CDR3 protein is CASRAGALYEQYF. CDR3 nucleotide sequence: TGTGCCAGCAGAGCAGGGGCCCTCTACGAGCAGTACTTC.

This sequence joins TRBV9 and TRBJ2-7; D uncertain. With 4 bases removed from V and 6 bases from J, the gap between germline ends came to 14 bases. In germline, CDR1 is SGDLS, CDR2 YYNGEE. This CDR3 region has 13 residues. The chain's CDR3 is CASSQTLVTEQYF. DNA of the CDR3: TGTGCCAGCAGCCAGACACTCGTCACCGAGCAGTACTTC.

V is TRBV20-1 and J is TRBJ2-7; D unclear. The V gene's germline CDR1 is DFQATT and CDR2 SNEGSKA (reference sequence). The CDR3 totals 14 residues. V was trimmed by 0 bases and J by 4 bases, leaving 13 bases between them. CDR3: CSAREPRETYEQYF. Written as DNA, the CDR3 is TGCAGTGCTAGAGAGCCGAGAGAGACATACGAGCAGTACTTC.

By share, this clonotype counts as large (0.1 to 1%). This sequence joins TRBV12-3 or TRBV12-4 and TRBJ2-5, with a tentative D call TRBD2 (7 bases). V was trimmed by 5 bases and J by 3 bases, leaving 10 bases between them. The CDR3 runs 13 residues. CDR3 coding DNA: TGTGCCAGCAGTACAGGGAGGGAAGAGACCCAGTACTTC. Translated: CASSTGREETQYF.

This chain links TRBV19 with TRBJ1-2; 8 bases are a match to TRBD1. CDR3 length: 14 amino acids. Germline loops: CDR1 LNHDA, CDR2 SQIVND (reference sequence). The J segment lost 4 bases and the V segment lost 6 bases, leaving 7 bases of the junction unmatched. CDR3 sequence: CASSRGRLIYGYTF. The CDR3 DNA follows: TGTGCCAGTAGCAGGGGGCGACTTATCTATGGCTACACCTTC.

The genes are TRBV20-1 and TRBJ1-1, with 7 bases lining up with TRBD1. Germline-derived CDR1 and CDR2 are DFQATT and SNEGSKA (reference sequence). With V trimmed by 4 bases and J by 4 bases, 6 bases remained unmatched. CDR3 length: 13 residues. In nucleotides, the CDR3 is TGCAGTGCTACACAGGGGTCTGGCACTGAAGCTTTCTTT. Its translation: CSATQGSGTEAFF.

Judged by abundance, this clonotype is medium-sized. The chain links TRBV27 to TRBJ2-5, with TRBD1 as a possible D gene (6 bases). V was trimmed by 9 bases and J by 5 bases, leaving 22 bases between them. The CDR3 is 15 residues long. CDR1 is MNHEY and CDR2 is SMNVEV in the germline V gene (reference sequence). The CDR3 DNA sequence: TGTGCCAGTTCCCCCTACAGGGACCTCCAGGAGACCCAGTACTTC. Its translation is CASSPYRDLQETQYF.

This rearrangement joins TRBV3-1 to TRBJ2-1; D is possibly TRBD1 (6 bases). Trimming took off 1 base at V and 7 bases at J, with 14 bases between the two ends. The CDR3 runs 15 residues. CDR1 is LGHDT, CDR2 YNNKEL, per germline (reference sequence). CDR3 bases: TGTGCCAGCAGCCAAGTGTCAGGGGTTGTTAATGAGCAGTTCTTC. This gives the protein CASSQVSGVVNEQFF.

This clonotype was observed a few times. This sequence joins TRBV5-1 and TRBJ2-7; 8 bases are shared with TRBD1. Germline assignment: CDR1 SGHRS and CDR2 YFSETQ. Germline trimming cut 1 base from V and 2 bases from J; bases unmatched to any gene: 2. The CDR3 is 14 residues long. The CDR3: CASSLTGGTYEQYF. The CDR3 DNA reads TGCGCCAGCAGCTTGACAGGGGGAACCTACGAGCAGTACTTC.

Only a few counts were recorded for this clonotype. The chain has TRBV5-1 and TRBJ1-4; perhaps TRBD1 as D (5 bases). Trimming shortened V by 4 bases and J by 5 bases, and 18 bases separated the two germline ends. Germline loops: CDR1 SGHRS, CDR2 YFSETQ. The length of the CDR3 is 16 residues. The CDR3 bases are TGCGCCAGCAGCGACGGTGGGGGGGTCCGGAATGAAAAACTGTTTTTT. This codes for CASSDGGGVRNEKLFF.

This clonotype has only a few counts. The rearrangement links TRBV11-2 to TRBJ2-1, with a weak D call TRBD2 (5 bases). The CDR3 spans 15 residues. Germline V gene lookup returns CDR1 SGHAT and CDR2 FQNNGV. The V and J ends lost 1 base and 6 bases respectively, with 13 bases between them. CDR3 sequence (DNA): TGTGCCAGCAGCTTAGGAAGGACTTACCGCAATGAGCAGTTCTTC. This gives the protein CASSLGRTYRNEQFF.